One and the same sample provided the 4 T cell receptor beta chains below, sequenced in a study of neurological immune-mediated disorders. Regarding time point: longitudinal time-point 2. TCRdb recomputed calls from the 5' RACE reads with MiXCR, one row per CDR3 protein. The sample includes about 60,000 distinct CDR3 sequences, around 9.7% of them seen just once. Sequenced: PBMCs. These receptors were obtained from a man aged 30-40 years in good health.

Only one count was recorded for this clonotype. This could be a read error, since a much larger clone is one nucleotide away. The chain uses TRBV11-2 and TRBJ2-5; 11 bases agree with TRBD1. This CDR3 comprises 15 residues. The germline V gene encodes CDR1 SGHAT and CDR2 FQNNGV. V dropped 4 bases and J dropped 7; count of bases not matched to a gene: 8. The CDR3: CASSSKAGTGGTQYF. CDR3 bases: TGTGCCAGCAGCTCCAAGGCTGGGACAGGGGGGACCCAGTACTTC.

Ten or more counts support this clonotype. V gene TRBV7-2 combines with J gene TRBJ1-6, with unresolved D. This CDR3 has 13 residues. From germline, CDR1 is SGHTA and CDR2 FQGNSA. V shed 4 bases and J shed 8 bases, with 9 bases lying between them. The chain's CDR3 is CASSSTDHSPLHF. The CDR3 bases are TGTGCCAGCAGCTCTACCGATCATTCACCCCTCCACTTT.

This clonotype came up many times. V and J are TRBV7-9 and TRBJ1-6; possible D gene TRBD1, 6 bases. V was shortened by 5 bases and J by 5 bases, with 16 bases between the two germline ends. Germline CDR1 is SEHNR and CDR2 is FQNEAQ (reference sequence). CDR3 length: 16 amino acids. In nucleotides, the CDR3 is TGTGCCAGCAGCCCCCCGACAGGACCCAATAATTCACCCCTCCACTTT. Translated, it gives CASSPPTGPNNSPLHF.

For this clonotype: Since a much larger clone is just one base distant, this may be a read error. The chain's CDR3 is CASSLGLAGEFF. CDR3 sequence (DNA): TGTGCCAGCAGTTTAGGGTTGGCGGGAGAGTTCTTC. This chain uses TRBV5-6 with TRBJ2-1; the match to TRBD2 covers 7 bases. The junction had 10 bases not matched to a gene; V was cut back by 5 bases and J by 14 bases. The CDR3 consists of 12 residues. The germline gives CDR1 SGHDT, CDR2 YYEEEE.